This T cell receptor beta chain was profiled in a study of blood T cell repertoires in COVID-19. The ends were cut back, 8 bases at V and 3 bases at J, with 13 bases in the middle. The CDR3 totals 13 residues. Looked up from germline, CDR1 is MRHNA and CDR2 is SNTAGT. This clone was observed a handful of times. Repertoires were generated with immunoSEQ multiplex PCR, while TCRdb's copy carries only in-frame clones and drops some. The table records approximately 260,000 clones, 70% to 85% of them present only once. Material for sequencing was peripheral blood. The V call is TRBV6-4, the J call TRBJ1-1; a weak D match, TRBD1 (5 bases). The sequence derives from a woman aged 40 to 49 with active or convalescent COVID-19. DNA for the CDR3: TGTGCCAGCTCCCTCACGGGGGACACTGAAGCTTTCTTT. Translation: CASSLTGDTEAFF.